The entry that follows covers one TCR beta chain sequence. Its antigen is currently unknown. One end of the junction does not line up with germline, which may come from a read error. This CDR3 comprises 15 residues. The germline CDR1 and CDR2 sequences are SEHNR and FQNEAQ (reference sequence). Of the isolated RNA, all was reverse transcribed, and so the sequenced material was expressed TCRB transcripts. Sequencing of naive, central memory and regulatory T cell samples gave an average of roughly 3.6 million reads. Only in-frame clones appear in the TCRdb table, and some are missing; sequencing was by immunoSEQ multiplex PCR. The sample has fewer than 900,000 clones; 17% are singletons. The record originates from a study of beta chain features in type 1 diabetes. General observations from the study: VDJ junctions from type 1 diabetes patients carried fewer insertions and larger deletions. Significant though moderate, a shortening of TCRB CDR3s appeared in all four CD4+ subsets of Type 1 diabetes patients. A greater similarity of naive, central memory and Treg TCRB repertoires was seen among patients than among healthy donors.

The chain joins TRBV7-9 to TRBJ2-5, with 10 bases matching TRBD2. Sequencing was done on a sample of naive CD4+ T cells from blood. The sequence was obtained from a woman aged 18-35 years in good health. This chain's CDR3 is CASSQAAGGAETQYF. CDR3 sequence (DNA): TGCGCCAGCAGCCAAGCAGCGGGAGGGGCAGAGACCCAGTACTTC.